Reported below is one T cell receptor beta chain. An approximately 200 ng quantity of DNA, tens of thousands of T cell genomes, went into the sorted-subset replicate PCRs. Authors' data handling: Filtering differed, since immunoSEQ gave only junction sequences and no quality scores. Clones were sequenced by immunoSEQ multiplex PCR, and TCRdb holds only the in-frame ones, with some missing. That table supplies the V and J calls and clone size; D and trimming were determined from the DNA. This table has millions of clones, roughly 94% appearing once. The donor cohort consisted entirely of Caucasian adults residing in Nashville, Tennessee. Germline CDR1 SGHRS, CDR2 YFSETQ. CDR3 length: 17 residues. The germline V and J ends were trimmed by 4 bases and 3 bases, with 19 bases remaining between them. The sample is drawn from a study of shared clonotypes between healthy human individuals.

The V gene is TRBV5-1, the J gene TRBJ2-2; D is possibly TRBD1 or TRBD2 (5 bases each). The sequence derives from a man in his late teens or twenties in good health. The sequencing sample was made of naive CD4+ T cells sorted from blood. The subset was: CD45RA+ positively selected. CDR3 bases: TGCGCCAGCAGCCCAGAACCCCGGGACCGCTACACCGGGGAGCTGTTTTTT. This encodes CASSPEPRDRYTGELFF. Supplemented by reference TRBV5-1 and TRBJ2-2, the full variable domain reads KAGVTQTPRYLIKTRGQQVTLSCSPISGHRSVSWYQQTPGQGLQFLFEYFSETQRNKGNFPGRFSGRQFSNSRSEMNVSTLELGDSALYLCASSPEPRDRYTGELFFGEGSRLTVL.